These T cell receptor beta chains were read from a single sample in a study of T cell responses to AZD1222 COVID-19 vaccine. Some clones are missing from TCRdb's copy, which holds only in-frame ones; the method was immunoSEQ multiplex PCR. The sample lists under 100,000 clones, about 91% seen once, with roughly 6.4% in the top ten. The material sequenced was peripheral blood, taken on day 0 of MenACWY control vaccination. These receptors all stem from an adult in good health. Both conserved end residues are part of each CDR3. A D gene is named only where the DNA matches it firmly. Rows give clone size only sometimes, using once, few, many, or a class for an expanded clone.

clone size: -; D gene: TRBD2; V gene: TRBV18; J gene: TRBJ2-1; CDR3 DNA: TGTGCCAGCTCACCACCCCGGACTAGCGGGAATGAGCAGTTCTTC; CDR3 protein: CASSPPRTSGNEQFF
clone size: -; D gene: TRBD1; V gene: TRBV28; J gene: TRBJ1-4; CDR3 DNA: TGTGCCAGCGGGGGAACAGGGGGCGTTTTAAAACTGTTTTTT; CDR3 protein: CASGGTGGVLKLFF
clone size: once; D gene: -; V gene: TRBV9; J gene: TRBJ1-4; CDR3 DNA: TGTGCCAGCAGCCCACGGGGGGGCGGTAATGAAAAACTGTTTTTT; CDR3 protein: CASSPRGGGNEKLFF
clone size: -; D gene: -; V gene: TRBV7-9; J gene: TRBJ2-2; CDR3 DNA: TGTGCCAGCAGCACCGGGGTATACACCGGGGAGCTGTTTTTT; CDR3 protein: CASSTGVYTGELFF
clone size: -; D gene: -; V gene: TRBV23-1; J gene: TRBJ1-5; CDR3 DNA: TGCGCCAGGAGGCGGCAGGTTAGCAATCAGCCCCAGCATTTT; CDR3 protein: CARRRQVSNQPQHF
clone size: -; D gene: -; V gene: TRBV7-2; J gene: TRBJ1-5; CDR3 DNA: TGTGCCAGCAGCTTAGTGCAGAATCAGCCCCAGCATTTT; CDR3 protein: CASSLVQNQPQHF
clone size: once; D gene: -; V gene: TRBV10-2; J gene: TRBJ1-1; CDR3 DNA: TGCGCCAGCAGTGATGGGGTATTAAACACTGAAGCTTTCTTT; CDR3 protein: CASSDGVLNTEAFF
clone size: -; D gene: -; V gene: TRBV4-3; J gene: TRBJ1-1; CDR3 DNA: TGCGCCAGCAGCCAAGACGGGACCGGGGTTACTGAAGCTTTCTTT; CDR3 protein: CASSQDGTGVTEAFF
clone size: -; D gene: -; V gene: TRBV11-2; J gene: TRBJ2-1; CDR3 DNA: TGTGCCAGCAGCTTAAGGGGTATCAATGAGCAGTTCTTC; CDR3 protein: CASSLRGINEQFF
clone size: once; D gene: -; V gene: TRBV9; J gene: TRBJ2-7; CDR3 DNA: TGTGCCAGCAGCCAAACCGGGACAAGCTACGAGCAGTACTTC; CDR3 protein: CASSQTGTSYEQYF
clone size: once; D gene: TRBD1; V gene: TRBV18; J gene: TRBJ2-7; CDR3 DNA: TGTGCCAGCTCACCAGGGACAGGGGGCAGTTACGAGCAGTACTTC; CDR3 protein: CASSPGTGGSYEQYF
clone size: -; D gene: TRBD1; V gene: TRBV29-1; J gene: TRBJ2-7; CDR3 DNA: TGCAGCGTTGAAGATGGGAAGGGACAGGGATCCTACGAGCAGTACTTC; CDR3 protein: CSVEDGKGQGSYEQYF
clone size: once; D gene: -; V gene: TRBV19; J gene: TRBJ2-6; CDR3 DNA: TGTGCCAGTAGTCCCCCAGGGGCTGGGGCCAACGTCCTGACTTTC; CDR3 protein: CASSPPGAGANVLTF
clone size: -; D gene: TRBD1; V gene: TRBV5-1; J gene: TRBJ2-7; CDR3 DNA: TGCGCCAGCAGCATTGGACAGGCGAACTACGAGCAGTACTTC; CDR3 protein: CASSIGQANYEQYF
clone size: -; D gene: -; V gene: TRBV27; J gene: TRBJ2-3; CDR3 DNA: TGTGCCAGCAGTTTAACCGCAGATACGCAGTATTTT; CDR3 protein: CASSLTADTQYF
clone size: -; D gene: -; V gene: TRBV11-2; J gene: TRBJ2-3; CDR3 DNA: TGTGCCAGCAGCCGTTTGACAGGTCACGGGGCAGATACGCAGTATTTT; CDR3 protein: CASSRLTGHGADTQYF
clone size: -; D gene: -; V gene: TRBV3-1/TRBV3-2; J gene: TRBJ1-2; CDR3 DNA: TGTGCCAGCAGCCCCATGACCTATGGCTACACCTTC; CDR3 protein: CASSPMTYGYTF
clone size: -; D gene: -; V gene: TRBV5-6; J gene: TRBJ1-2; CDR3 DNA: TGTGCCAGCAGCTTGGCGTTGGGGGTTGCTGGCTACACCTTC; CDR3 protein: CASSLALGVAGYTF
clone size: -; D gene: TRBD2; V gene: TRBV5-1; J gene: TRBJ2-5; CDR3 DNA: TGCGCCAGCAGCTTCGGGACTAGCGGGCAAGAGACCCAGTACTTC; CDR3 protein: CASSFGTSGQETQYF
clone size: -; D gene: TRBD1; V gene: TRBV3-1/TRBV3-2; J gene: TRBJ1-5; CDR3 DNA: TGTGCCAGCAGCCCGGGACAGGGGGCTTTTAGCAATCAGCCCCAGCATTTT; CDR3 protein: CASSPGQGAFSNQPQHF
clone size: -; D gene: -; V gene: TRBV6-5; J gene: TRBJ2-2; CDR3 DNA: TGTGCCAGCAGCAGGGGAACCGGTGCCGGGGAGCTGTTTTTT; CDR3 protein: CASSRGTGAGELFF
clone size: -; D gene: -; V gene: TRBV28; J gene: TRBJ2-5; CDR3 DNA: TGTGCCAGCAGTTTACAGGCAACCCAAGAGACCCAGTACTTC; CDR3 protein: CASSLQATQETQYF
clone size: -; D gene: -; V gene: TRBV28; J gene: TRBJ2-2; CDR3 DNA: TGTGCCAGCAGTCCCACGTTGGCGAACACCGGGGAGCTGTTTTTT; CDR3 protein: CASSPTLANTGELFF
clone size: -; D gene: -; V gene: TRBV6-2/TRBV6-3; J gene: TRBJ2-5; CDR3 DNA: TGTGCCAGCAGCCAGGACTCACGAGAGACCCAGTACTTC; CDR3 protein: CASSQDSRETQYF
clone size: -; D gene: -; V gene: TRBV5-1; J gene: TRBJ2-7; CDR3 DNA: TGCGCCAGCAGCTTGGGGACCGACTCCTACGAGCAGTACTTC; CDR3 protein: CASSLGTDSYEQYF
clone size: -; D gene: TRBD1; V gene: TRBV9; J gene: TRBJ2-5; CDR3 DNA: TGTGCCAGCAAGCCCGGGACAGGTCGAGAGACCCAGTACTTC; CDR3 protein: CASKPGTGRETQYF
clone size: -; D gene: -; V gene: TRBV5-1; J gene: TRBJ1-4; CDR3 DNA: TGCGCCAGCAGCTTGGCCGCTGAATTTGCAAAACTGTTTTTT; CDR3 protein: CASSLAAEFAKLFF
clone size: -; D gene: TRBD2; V gene: TRBV5-4; J gene: TRBJ2-5; CDR3 DNA: TGTGCCAGCAGCTCGGGGGGGACCGGGGAGACCCAGTACTTC; CDR3 protein: CASSSGGTGETQYF
clone size: -; D gene: -; V gene: TRBV7-2; J gene: TRBJ1-4; CDR3 DNA: TGTGCCAGCAGCTTTGTTTCCGCTAATGAAAAACTGTTTTTT; CDR3 protein: CASSFVSANEKLFF
clone size: -; D gene: -; V gene: TRBV27; J gene: TRBJ2-7; CDR3 DNA: TGTGCCAGCATTATGTCCGCCGTCGGGGCCGTAGTCTACGAGCAGTACTTC; CDR3 protein: CASIMSAVGAVVYEQYF
clone size: -; D gene: -; V gene: TRBV6-5; J gene: TRBJ2-7; CDR3 DNA: TGTGCCAGCAGCGATCAGGGATTCACCTACGAGCAGTACTTC; CDR3 protein: CASSDQGFTYEQYF
clone size: -; D gene: TRBD1; V gene: TRBV6-2/TRBV6-3; J gene: TRBJ2-7; CDR3 DNA: TGTGCCAGCAGTTACTCACATCCCGGACAGGGCTACGAGCAGTACTTC; CDR3 protein: CASSYSHPGQGYEQYF
clone size: -; D gene: TRBD1; V gene: TRBV29-1; J gene: TRBJ1-1; CDR3 DNA: TGCAGCGCACCCGGCAGGGGGACTGAAGCTTTCTTT; CDR3 protein: CSAPGRGTEAFF